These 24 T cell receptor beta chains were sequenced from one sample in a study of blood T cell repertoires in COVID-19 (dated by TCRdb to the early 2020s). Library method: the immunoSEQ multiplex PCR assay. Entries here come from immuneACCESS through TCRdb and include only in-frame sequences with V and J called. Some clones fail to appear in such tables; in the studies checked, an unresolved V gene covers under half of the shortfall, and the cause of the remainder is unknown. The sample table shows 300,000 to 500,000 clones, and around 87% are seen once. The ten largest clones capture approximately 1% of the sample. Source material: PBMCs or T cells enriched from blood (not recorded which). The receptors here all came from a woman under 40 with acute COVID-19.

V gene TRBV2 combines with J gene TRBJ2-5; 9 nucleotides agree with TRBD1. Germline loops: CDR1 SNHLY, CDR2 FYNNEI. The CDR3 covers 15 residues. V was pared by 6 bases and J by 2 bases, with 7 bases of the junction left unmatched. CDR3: CASSALGQGQETQYF. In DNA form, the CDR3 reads TGTGCCAGCAGCGCATTGGGACAGGGTCAAGAGACCCAGTACTTC. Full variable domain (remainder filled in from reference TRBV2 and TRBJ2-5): EPEVTQTPSHQVTQMGQEVILRCVPISNHLYFYWYRQILGQKVEFLVSFYNNEISEKSEIFDDQFSVERPDGSNFTLKIRSTKLEDSAMYFCASSALGQGQETQYFGPGTRLLVL.

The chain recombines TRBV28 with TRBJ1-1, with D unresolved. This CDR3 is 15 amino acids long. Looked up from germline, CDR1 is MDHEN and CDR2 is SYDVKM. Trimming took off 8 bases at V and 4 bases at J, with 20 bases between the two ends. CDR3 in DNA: TGTGCCAGCCTTAGTTTATTCCCGGGGAGCACTGAAGCTTTCTTT. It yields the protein CASLSLFPGSTEAFF.

For the CDR3, the DNA is TGTGCCAGCAGCGAGGACAGCGCATACTACGAGCAGTACTTC. Protein product: CASSEDSAYYEQYF. V and J are TRBV6-5 and TRBJ2-7; possibly TRBD1 for D (6 bases). Germline V gene lookup returns CDR1 MNHEY and CDR2 SVGAGI. The CDR3 is 14 amino acids. The V end was cut by 6 bases, the J end by 3 bases, with 15 bases between.

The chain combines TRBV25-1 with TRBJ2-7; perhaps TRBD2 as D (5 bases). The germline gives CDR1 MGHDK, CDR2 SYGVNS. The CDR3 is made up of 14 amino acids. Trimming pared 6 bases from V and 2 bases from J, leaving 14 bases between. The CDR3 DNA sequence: TGTGCCAGCAGCCACACGGGATCACCCTACGAGCAGTACTTC. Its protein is CASSHTGSPYEQYF.

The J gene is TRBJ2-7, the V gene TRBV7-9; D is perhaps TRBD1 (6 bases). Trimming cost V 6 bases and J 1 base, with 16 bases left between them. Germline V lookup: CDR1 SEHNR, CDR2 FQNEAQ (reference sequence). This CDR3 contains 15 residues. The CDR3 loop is CASRARDGTSYEQYF. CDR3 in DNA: TGTGCCAGCAGGGCCCGGGACGGGACATCCTACGAGCAGTACTTC.

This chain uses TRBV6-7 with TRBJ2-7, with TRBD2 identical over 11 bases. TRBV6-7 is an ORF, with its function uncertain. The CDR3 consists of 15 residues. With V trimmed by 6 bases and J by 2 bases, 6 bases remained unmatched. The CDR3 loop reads CASRELAGAPYEQYF. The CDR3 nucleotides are TGTGCCAGCAGGGAACTAGCGGGGGCCCCCTACGAGCAGTACTTC.

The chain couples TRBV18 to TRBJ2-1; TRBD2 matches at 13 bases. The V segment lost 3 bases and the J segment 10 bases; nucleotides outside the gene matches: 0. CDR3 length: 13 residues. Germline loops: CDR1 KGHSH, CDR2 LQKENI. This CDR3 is CASSPGLAGEQFF. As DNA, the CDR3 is TGTGCCAGCTCACCGGGACTAGCGGGGGAGCAGTTCTTC.

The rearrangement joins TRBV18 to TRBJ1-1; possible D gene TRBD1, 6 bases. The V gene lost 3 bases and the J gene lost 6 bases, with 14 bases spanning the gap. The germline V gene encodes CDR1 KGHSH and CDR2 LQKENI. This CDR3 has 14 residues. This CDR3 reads CASSPEQGGAEAFF. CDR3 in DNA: TGTGCCAGCTCACCCGAACAGGGCGGCGCTGAAGCTTTCTTT.

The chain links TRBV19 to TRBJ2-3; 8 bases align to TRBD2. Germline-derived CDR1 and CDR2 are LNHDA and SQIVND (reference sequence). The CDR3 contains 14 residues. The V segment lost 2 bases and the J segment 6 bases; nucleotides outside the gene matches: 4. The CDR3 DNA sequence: TGTGCCAGTAGTATAACGGGGGGGATGGATACGCAGTATTTT. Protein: CASSITGGMDTQYF.

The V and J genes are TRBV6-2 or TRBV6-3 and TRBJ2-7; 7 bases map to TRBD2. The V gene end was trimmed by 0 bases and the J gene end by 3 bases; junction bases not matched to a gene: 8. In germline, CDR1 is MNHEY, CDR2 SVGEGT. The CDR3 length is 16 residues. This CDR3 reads CASSYSYGRGNYEQYF. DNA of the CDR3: TGTGCCAGCAGTTACTCGTACGGGCGGGGGAACTACGAGCAGTACTTC.

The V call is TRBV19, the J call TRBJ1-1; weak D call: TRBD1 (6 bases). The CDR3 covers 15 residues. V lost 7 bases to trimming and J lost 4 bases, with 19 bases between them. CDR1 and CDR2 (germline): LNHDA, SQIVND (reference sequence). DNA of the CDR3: TGTGCCAGTACCCTCGGGGGGGGCCGGGGCACTGAAGCTTTCTTT. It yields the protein CASTLGGGRGTEAFF.

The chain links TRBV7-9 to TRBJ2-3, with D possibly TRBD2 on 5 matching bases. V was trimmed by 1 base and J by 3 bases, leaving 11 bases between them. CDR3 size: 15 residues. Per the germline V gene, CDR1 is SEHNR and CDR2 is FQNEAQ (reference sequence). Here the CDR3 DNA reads TGTGCCAGCAGCTTAGATGGGAGAGGGACAGATACGCAGTATTTT. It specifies CASSLDGRGTDTQYF. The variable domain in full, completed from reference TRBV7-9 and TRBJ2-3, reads DTGVSQNPRHKITKRGQNVTFRCDPISEHNRLYWYRQTLGQGPEFLTYFQNEAQLEKSRLLSDRFSAERPKGSFSTLEIQRTEQGDSAMYLCASSLDGRGTDTQYFGPGTRLTVL.

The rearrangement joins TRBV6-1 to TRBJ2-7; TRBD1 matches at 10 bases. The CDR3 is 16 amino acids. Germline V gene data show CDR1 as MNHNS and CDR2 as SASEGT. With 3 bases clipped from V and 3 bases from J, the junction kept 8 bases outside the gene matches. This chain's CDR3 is CASSDAPGQGFYEQYF. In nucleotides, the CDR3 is TGTGCCAGCAGTGATGCCCCGGGACAGGGGTTCTACGAGCAGTACTTC.

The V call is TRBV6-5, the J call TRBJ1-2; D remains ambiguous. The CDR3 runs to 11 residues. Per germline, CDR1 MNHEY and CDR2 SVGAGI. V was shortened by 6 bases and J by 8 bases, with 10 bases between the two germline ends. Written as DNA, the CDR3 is TGTGCCAGCAGCCACGGGGTCGGCTACACCTTC. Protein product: CASSHGVGYTF.

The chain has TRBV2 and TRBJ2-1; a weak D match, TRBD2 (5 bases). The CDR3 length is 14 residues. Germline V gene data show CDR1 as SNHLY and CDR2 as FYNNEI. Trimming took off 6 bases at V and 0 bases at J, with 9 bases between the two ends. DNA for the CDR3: TGTGCCAGCAGCGGGGTTAGCTCCTACAATGAGCAGTTCTTC. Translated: CASSGVSSYNEQFF.

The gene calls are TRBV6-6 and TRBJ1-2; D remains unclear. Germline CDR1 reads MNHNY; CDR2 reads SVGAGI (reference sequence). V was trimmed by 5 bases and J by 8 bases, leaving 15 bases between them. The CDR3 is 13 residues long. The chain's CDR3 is CASSPRAGGGYTF. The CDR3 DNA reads TGTGCCAGCAGTCCCCGGGCAGGAGGAGGCTACACCTTC.

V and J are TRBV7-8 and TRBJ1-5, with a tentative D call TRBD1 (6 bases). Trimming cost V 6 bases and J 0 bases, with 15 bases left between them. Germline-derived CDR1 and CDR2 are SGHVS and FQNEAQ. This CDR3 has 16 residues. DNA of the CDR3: TGTGCCAGCAGTTATCGGACAGATTATAGCAATCAGCCCCAGCATTTT. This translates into CASSYRTDYSNQPQHF.

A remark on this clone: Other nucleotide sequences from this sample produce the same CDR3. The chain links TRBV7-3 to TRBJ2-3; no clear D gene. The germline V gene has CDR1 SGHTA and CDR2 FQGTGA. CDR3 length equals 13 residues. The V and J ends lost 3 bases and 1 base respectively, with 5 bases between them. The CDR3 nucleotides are TGTGCCAGCAGCTTTAGAGGCACAGATACGCAGTATTTT. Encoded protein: CASSFRGTDTQYF.

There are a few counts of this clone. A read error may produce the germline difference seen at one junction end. CDR3 sequence: CASSSQGRSVNTIYF. CDR3 DNA sequence: TGTGCCAGCAGTTCGCAGGGGAGATCTGTAAACACCATATATTTT. V gene TRBV2 combines with J gene TRBJ1-3, with D maybe TRBD1 (6 bases). Per the germline V gene, CDR1 is SNHLY and CDR2 is FYNNEI. The CDR3 spans 15 residues.

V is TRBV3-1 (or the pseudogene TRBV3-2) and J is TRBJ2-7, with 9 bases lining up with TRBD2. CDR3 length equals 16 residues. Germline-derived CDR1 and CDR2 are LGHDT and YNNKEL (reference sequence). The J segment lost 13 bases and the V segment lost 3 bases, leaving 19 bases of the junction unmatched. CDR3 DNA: TGTGCCAGCAGCCAGAGTACCGGGACTAGCTCCCCGAGACGTTACTTC. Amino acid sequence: CASSQSTGTSSPRRYF.

DNA of the CDR3: TGTGCCAGCAGCTTAGACCCCAGGGGAGGCTACACCTTC. Translated: CASSLDPRGGYTF. The chain employs TRBV5-8 and TRBJ1-2; TRBD1 might be the D (6 bases). Looked up from germline, CDR1 is SGHTS and CDR2 is YDEGEE. CDR3 length equals 13 residues. The V end was cut by 2 bases, the J end by 8 bases, with 13 bases between. The variable domain in full, with the rest retrieved from reference TRBV5-8 and TRBJ1-2, is EAGVTQSPTHLIKTRGQQATLRCSPISGHTSVYWYQQALGLGLQFLLWYDEGEERNRGNFPPRFSGRQFPNYSSELNVNALELEDSALYLCASSLDPRGGYTFGSGTRLTVV.

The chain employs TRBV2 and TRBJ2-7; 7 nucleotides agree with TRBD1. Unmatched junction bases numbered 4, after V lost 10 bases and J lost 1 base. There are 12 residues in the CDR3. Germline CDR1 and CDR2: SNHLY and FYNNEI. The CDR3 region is CATTGQSYEQYF. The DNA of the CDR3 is TGTGCCACTACGGGACAGTCCTACGAGCAGTACTTC.

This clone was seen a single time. Here the CDR3 DNA reads TGTGCCAGTAGTATGACTAGACGGTCGAACACTGAAGCTTTCTTT. As protein: CASSMTRRSNTEAFF. The gene calls are TRBV19 and TRBJ1-1, with D hard to call. This CDR3 region has 15 residues. Germline lookup yields CDR1 LNHDA and CDR2 SQIVND (reference sequence). V was pared by 3 bases and J by 1 base, with 12 bases between.

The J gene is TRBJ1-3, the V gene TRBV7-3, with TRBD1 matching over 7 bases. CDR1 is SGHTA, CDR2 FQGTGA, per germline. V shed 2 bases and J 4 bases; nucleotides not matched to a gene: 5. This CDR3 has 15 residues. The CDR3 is CASSLSAGGGNTIYF. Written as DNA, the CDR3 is TGTGCCAGCAGCTTATCTGCAGGGGGAGGAAACACCATATATTTT.